This T cell receptor (beta chain) appears in the sequencing data of a study of blood T cell repertoires in COVID-19. Overall study context: There were acute and convalescent COVID-19 samples, and they came from the United States, Italy and Spain. PBMCs, B-cell-depleted T cells, or T cells provided the cDNA or gDNA that made up the material.

How the authors handled the data: Nucleated cell counts were estimated from reference gene primer amplification. Measured with immunoSEQ multiplex PCR; TCRdb has only the in-frame clones, and not every one. That table furnishes V, J and clone size, whereas the DNA furnished D and trimming. The table shows almost 35,000 clones, with 85% to 95% occurring only once. Trimming stripped 6 bases from V and 0 bases from J, with 5 bases between. The CDR3 consists of 13 residues. Germline V CDR1 and CDR2: SNHLY, FYNNEI. This chain uses TRBV2 with TRBJ2-2, with D unclear. The specimen sequenced was peripheral blood. The receptor was derived from a man between 60 and 70 years old with active or convalescent COVID-19. The CDR3 nucleotides read TGTGCCAGCAGCTTCGCGAACACCGGGGAGCTGTTTTTT. Amino acid sequence: CASSFANTGELFF.